This T cell receptor beta chain was documented in a study of graft-versus-host responses after intestinal transplantation. Whole-study context: Multivisceral, liver-intestinal, or isolated intestinal transplants were performed in recipients. Induction with anti-thymocyte globulin, then tacrolimus and steroids for roughly three years, was given to all recipients. Whole-study results and caveats: With peak circulating GvH clone levels came an association with early post-transplant HvG declines. Recipient bone marrow held GvH clones, some seen earlier in ileum or blood.

Germline CDR1 SGHRS, CDR2 YFSETQ. Trimming cost V 0 bases and J 0 bases, with 16 bases left between them. CDR3 length: 18 amino acids. As concerns this clone: Its target is not known.

The method was immunoSEQ multiplex PCR; TCRdb's version includes in-frame clones alone and lacks a portion of them. The sample yields approximately 3,200 clones, 85% to 95% seen once. This sequence originates from a human patient who received an intestinal transplant, so some T cells may come from the graft donor. Specimen: bone marrow, collected less than 400 days after transplant. The chain carries TRBV5-1 and TRBJ1-3, with a possible D match to TRBD1 (6 bases). Written as DNA, the CDR3 is TGCGCCAGCAGCTTGGTGGGGGGGCGCCGAGGCTCTGGAAACACCATATATTTT. It translates to CASSLVGGRRGSGNTIYF.